This T cell receptor (beta chain) was sequenced during a study of OX40 agonist ivuxolimab in advanced cancers. Study summary: Patients assigned to dose escalation were diagnosed with hepatocellular carcinoma, melanoma, renal cell or head and neck cancer.

This CDR3 is 13 amino acids long. The ends were cut back, 2 bases at V and 5 bases at J, with 10 bases in the middle. The V gene's germline CDR1 is SQVTM and CDR2 ANQGSEA. Assay: immunoSEQ multiplex PCR; the TCRdb copy retains only in-frame clones and omits some. The sample includes about 15,000 clones, 65% to 80% of them seen just once. The genes are TRBV29-1 and TRBJ2-1; D gene unclear. Specimen: CD4+ or CD8+ T cells sorted from blood, collected in a trial of the OX40 agonist ivuxolimab. The sequence came from an adult with an advanced solid tumor such as melanoma, head and neck, liver or kidney cancer. This chain's CDR3 is CSVEMWLDNEQFF. Here the CDR3 DNA reads TGCAGCGTTGAAATGTGGCTTGACAATGAGCAGTTCTTC.